The T cell receptor beta chain under discussion was sequenced for a study of vaccination effects on CD4 cells after COVID-19. Looking at the study overall: Samples came from a couple of convalescent patients 16 days and one week before vaccination. Points from the study as a whole: In convalescent patients, vaccine-induced clones largely differed from infection-induced clones.

In the case of this clone: Its antigen is unidentified.

Researchers isolated CD4+ T cells once approximately ten days of culture had elapsed. This individual tested PCR-positive for SARS-CoV-2 infection between March and December 2020. On day 3 and again on day 7, half the medium was replaced with IL-2 medium. V shed 0 bases and J shed 2 bases, with 9 bases lying between them. Germline lookup yields CDR1 SGDLS and CDR2 YYNGEE. The CDR3 contains 14 residues. TCRdb's table, derived via immunoSEQ multiplex PCR, lists solely in-frame clones and lacks some. Of tens of thousands of clones listed, about 69% are singletons. This TCR came from a human donor who had a prior SARS-CoV-2 infection. This chain connects TRBV9 to TRBJ2-7, with D possibly matching TRBD2 (5 bases). The specimen was CD4+ T cells from PBMCs cultured without peptide, collected before COVID-19 vaccination. CDR3: CASSVDASPYEQYF. The CDR3 nucleotides read TGTGCCAGCAGCGTAGATGCTAGCCCCTACGAGCAGTACTTC.